This entry lists 14 T cell receptor beta chains sequenced from one sample in a study of blood T cell repertoires in COVID-19. The protocol was immunoSEQ multiplex PCR, while the TCRdb copy is restricted to in-frame clones and leaves out a portion. The repertoire has around 230,000 clones, around 88% of them found once; the top ten carry about 3.3%. Specimen: PBMCs or T cells enriched from blood (not recorded which). Receptor source: a woman in her thirties or forties with acute COVID-19.

V is TRBV14 and J is TRBJ2-7; weak D call: TRBD2 (6 bases). Germline V gene sequence: CDR1 SGHDN, CDR2 FVKESK. Trimming stripped 0 bases from V and 2 bases from J, with 14 bases between. This CDR3 spans 16 amino acids. As DNA, the CDR3 is TGTGCCAGCAGCCAAGAAGAGGATCCTAGCGCCTACGAGCAGTACTTC. Protein product: CASSQEEDPSAYEQYF.

The chain carries TRBV27 and TRBJ2-1; 7 nucleotides agree with TRBD1. CDR3 length: 16 amino acids. CDR1 and CDR2 from the germline V gene are MNHEY and SMNVEV (reference sequence). V dropped 6 bases and J dropped 2; count of bases not matched to a gene: 10. The CDR3 DNA is TGTGCCAGCAGAGCTGGCCAGGGGGTTACCTACAATGAGCAGTTCTTC. Protein: CASRAGQGVTYNEQFF.

The CDR3 DNA follows: TGTGCCAGCAGCGCACACAGGGTGGCTGAAGCTTTCTTT. It specifies CASSAHRVAEAFF. The J gene is TRBJ1-1, the V gene TRBV7-2; maybe TRBD1 (6 bases). Per germline, CDR1 SGHTA and CDR2 FQGNSA. The CDR3 runs 13 residues. V lost 5 bases, J lost 6 bases, and 13 bases lay in between. The full variable domain, with the rest looked up from reference TRBV7-2 and TRBJ1-1, is GAGVSQSPSNKVTEKGKDVELRCDPISGHTALYWYRQSLGQGLEFLIYFQGNSAPDKSGLPSDRFSAERTGGSVSTLTIQRTQQEDSAVYLCASSAHRVAEAFFGQGTRLTVV.

The CDR3 here is CASSLARVGGQGATNEKLFF. The CDR3 DNA reads as TGCGCCAGCAGCTTGGCCAGGGTGGGTGGCCAGGGGGCAACTAATGAAAAACTGTTTTTT. The J gene is TRBJ1-4, the V gene TRBV5-1, with 7 bases that match TRBD1. Germline V CDR1 and CDR2: SGHRS, YFSETQ. Trimming cost V 0 bases and J 0 bases; bases outside gene matches: 14. This CDR3 comprises 20 residues.

As to this clone: Compared with germline, one end of the junction differs, possibly owing to a read error. V and J are TRBV19 and TRBJ1-2, with TRBD1 identical over 10 bases. CDR3 length equals 14 residues. Per the germline V gene, CDR1 is LNHDA and CDR2 is SQIVND (reference sequence). Here the CDR3 DNA reads TGTGCCAGTAGAGACCGGACAGGGGGATATGACTACACCTTC. It encodes CASRDRTGGYDYTF.

This clone appeared once. The J gene is TRBJ2-4, the V gene TRBV30, with TRBD2 matching 8 bases. Germline V CDR1 and CDR2: GTSNPN, SVGIG (reference sequence). The V and J ends lost 6 bases and 8 bases, in that order; junction bases with no gene match: 9. The CDR3 runs 13 residues. The CDR3 sequence is CACRREGRDIQYF. Written as DNA, the CDR3 is TGTGCCTGCAGACGGGAGGGCCGGGACATTCAGTACTTC. Together with reference TRBV30 and TRBJ2-4, the CDR3 gives the full variable domain: SQTIHQWPATLVQPVGSPLSLECTVEGTSNPNLYWYRQAAGRGLQLLFYSVGIGQISSEVPQNLSASRPQDRQFILSSKKLLLSDSGFYLCACRREGRDIQYFGAGTRLSVL.

This clone was found once. The V gene is TRBV7-9, the J gene TRBJ1-4; no clear D gene. The CDR3 contains 16 residues. Trimming left V 2 bases short and J 0 bases short, with 10 bases between. CDR1 is SEHNR, CDR2 FQNEAQ, per germline (reference sequence). The CDR3 DNA is TGTGCCAGCAGCTTACCAAGACAAGCAACTAATGAAAAACTGTTTTTT. It specifies CASSLPRQATNEKLFF.

The rearrangement links TRBV9 to TRBJ2-1, with D perhaps matching TRBD1 (5 bases). Germline loops: CDR1 SGDLS, CDR2 YYNGEE. This CDR3 has 14 amino acids. V gave up 2 bases and J gave up 6 bases, with 12 bases separating them. CDR3 amino acids: CASSVQGVGNEQFF. The CDR3 nucleotides read TGTGCCAGCAGCGTGCAAGGGGTCGGCAATGAGCAGTTCTTC.

The chain employs TRBV4-1 and TRBJ2-7; D may be TRBD2 (6 bases). This CDR3 is 16 amino acids long. Germline-derived CDR1 and CDR2 are MGHRA and YSYEKL. V was pared by 0 bases and J by 4 bases, with 16 bases between. CDR3 loop: CASSQDPGVSGYEQYF. CDR3 sequence (DNA): TGCGCCAGCAGCCAAGATCCGGGGGTATCCGGGTACGAGCAGTACTTC.

V and J are TRBV5-1 and TRBJ2-1; tentative D call: TRBD2 (5 bases). V lost 0 bases and J lost 7, with 14 bases in between. Germline CDR1 is SGHRS and CDR2 is YFSETQ. The CDR3 runs 15 residues. CDR3 in DNA: TGCGCCAGCAGCTTGGAAGTGCGGCGAGGGAATGAGCAGTTCTTC. It translates to CASSLEVRRGNEQFF.

V is TRBV30 and J is TRBJ2-1, with TRBD2 identical over 7 bases. The CDR3 extends over 14 amino acids. Germline values: CDR1 GTSNPN, CDR2 SVGIG (reference sequence). With V trimmed by 4 bases and J by 0 bases, 3 bases remained unmatched. Here the CDR3 DNA reads TGTGCCTGGACAGCGGGGATCTCCTACAATGAGCAGTTCTTC. Its translation is CAWTAGISYNEQFF.

The V and J genes are TRBV19 and TRBJ2-6; TRBD2 is a possible D gene (5 bases). The CDR3 runs 14 residues. The germline V gene has CDR1 LNHDA and CDR2 SQIVND (reference sequence). Trimming cost V 3 bases and J 2 bases, with 5 bases left between them. Here the CDR3 DNA reads TGTGCCAGTAGTATGGAGGCTGGGGCCAACGTCCTGACTTTC. This gives the protein CASSMEAGANVLTF. Combining the CDR3 with reference TRBV19 and TRBJ2-6 gives the whole variable domain DGGITQSPKYLFRKEGQNVTLSCEQNLNHDAMYWYRQDPGQGLRLIYYSQIVNDFQKGDIAEGYSVSREKKESFPLTVTSAQKNPTAFYLCASSMEAGANVLTFGAGSRLTVL.

This clone was observed once. J is TRBJ2-1 and V is TRBV3-1 (or the pseudogene TRBV3-2); D call uncertain. Germline V gene sequence: CDR1 LGHDT, CDR2 YNNKEL (reference sequence). The CDR3 is 15 amino acids. Trimming pared 7 bases from V and 0 bases from J, leaving 13 bases between. CDR3 nucleotide sequence: TGTGCCAGCACCCGAGATACTACCTCCTACAATGAGCAGTTCTTC. Translating it yields CASTRDTTSYNEQFF.

The rearrangement uses TRBV4-1 and TRBJ2-2, with 10 bases lining up with TRBD2. J gave up 0 bases and V 5 bases, and 3 bases lay outside the gene matches. The CDR3 runs to 16 residues. Germline V gives CDR1 MGHRA, CDR2 YSYEKL. The CDR3 nucleotides are TGCGCCAGCAGCAACCTAGCGGGAGCGAACACCGGGGAGCTGTTTTTT. Protein sequence: CASSNLAGANTGELFF.